The 27 T cell receptor beta chains below come from one sample, sequenced in a study of T cell changes during pregnancy in multiple sclerosis. Profiling relied on immunoSEQ multiplex PCR, and the TCRdb table lists in-frame clones only, not all of them. The sample shows roughly 48,000 clones, over 80% of them seen only once. Material: CD4+ T cells from peripheral blood mononuclear cells, obtained in the second trimester of pregnancy. These receptors all come from a female donor in good health, enrolled as a control in a pregnancy study.

The chain carries TRBV18 and TRBJ1-3; D gene uncertain. CDR1 KGHSH and CDR2 LQKENI come from the germline V gene. CDR3 length: 16 residues. Trimming removed 2 bases from V and 0 bases from J, with 11 bases in between. The CDR3 loop reads CASSPSTPFSGNTIYF. As DNA, the CDR3 is TGTGCCAGCTCACCATCGACACCTTTCTCTGGAAACACCATATATTTT.

The gene calls are TRBV7-2 and TRBJ2-7; 7 bases align to TRBD1. Trimming cost V 5 bases and J 3 bases; bases outside gene matches: 7. This CDR3 contains 14 residues. Germline CDR1 is SGHTA and CDR2 is FQGNSA. The CDR3 sequence: CASSGETGNYEQYF. The CDR3 nucleotides are TGTGCCAGCAGCGGCGAGACAGGGAACTACGAGCAGTACTTC.

CDR3 sequence (DNA): TGTGCCAGCCCGGGGACAGGGAACACTGAAGCTTTCTTT. Amino acid sequence: CASPGTGNTEAFF. The chain uses TRBV6-1 and TRBJ1-1, with 8 bases lining up with TRBD1. Germline trimming cut 8 bases from V and 1 base from J; bases unmatched to any gene: 3. Germline values: CDR1 MNHNS, CDR2 SASEGT. The CDR3 totals 13 residues.

V gene TRBV11-2 combines with J gene TRBJ2-1, with 12 bases fitting TRBD2. The CDR3 is made up of 13 amino acids. Germline CDR1 reads SGHAT; CDR2 reads FQNNGV. Trimming removed 10 bases from V and 7 bases from J; junction bases left unmatched: 5. CDR3 bases: TGTGCCACTCGACTAGCGGGAGCGAATGAGCAGTTCTTC. Translating it yields CATRLAGANEQFF.

V is TRBV18 and J is TRBJ2-5, with unresolved D. The germline CDR1 and CDR2 sequences are KGHSH and LQKENI. The CDR3 covers 17 residues. V lost 3 bases and J 2 bases, leaving 19 bases between the germline ends. The CDR3 region has the DNA TGTGCCAGCTCACCGGTCAGAGGAGTGCTGGCACAAGAGACCCAGTACTTC. Translated: CASSPVRGVLAQETQYF.

The chain couples TRBV6-1 to TRBJ2-5; 7 bases line up with TRBD2. The J segment lost 4 bases and the V segment lost 7 bases, leaving 6 bases of the junction unmatched. The CDR3 spans 13 residues. Germline loops: CDR1 MNHNS, CDR2 SASEGT. The CDR3 sequence is CASTGGIGETQYF. DNA of the CDR3: TGTGCCAGCACGGGGGGAATCGGAGAGACCCAGTACTTC.

V gene TRBV6-1 combines with J gene TRBJ2-3; D might be TRBD2 (5 bases). V was cut by 8 bases and J by 11 bases, with 20 bases left in between. The CDR3 is 13 amino acids. CDR1 is MNHNS, CDR2 SASEGT, per germline. CDR3 nucleotides: TGTGCCAGCCCCGGGGAAGGTTCTGTGGGGCAGTATTTT. Protein: CASPGEGSVGQYF.

The chain carries TRBV28 and TRBJ2-3, with 15 bases aligning to TRBD2. Germline assignment: CDR1 MDHEN and CDR2 SYDVKM. With V trimmed by 2 bases and J by 2 bases, 8 bases remained unmatched. The length of the CDR3 is 19 residues. CDR3 sequence (DNA): TGTGCCAGCAGTTTACCGTACTGGACTAGCGGGGGGGACACAGATACGCAGTATTTT. The encoded protein is CASSLPYWTSGGDTDTQYF.

V usage is TRBV10-3 and J usage is TRBJ1-4; no clear D gene. The germline V and J ends were trimmed by 4 bases and 3 bases, with 15 bases remaining between them. Germline lookup yields CDR1 ENHRY and CDR2 SYGVKD. The CDR3 is 16 amino acids. Here the CDR3 reads CAISAKRSGANEKLFF. CDR3 sequence (DNA): TGTGCCATCAGTGCAAAGCGTTCGGGAGCTAATGAAAAACTGTTTTTT.

The J gene is TRBJ2-3, the V gene TRBV4-1; D possibly corresponds to TRBD2 (6 bases). This CDR3 comprises 15 residues. The germline V and J ends were trimmed by 5 bases and 2 bases, with 14 bases remaining between them. Germline CDR1 is MGHRA and CDR2 is YSYEKL. This CDR3 reads CASSEGLGNTDTQYF. The CDR3 DNA reads TGCGCCAGCAGCGAGGGACTTGGTAACACAGATACGCAGTATTTT.

The chain employs TRBV18 and TRBJ2-1; D not resolved. V was pared by 0 bases and J by 6 bases, with 12 bases between. CDR1 and CDR2 from the germline V gene are KGHSH and LQKENI. The CDR3 is 15 amino acids. CDR3 amino acids: CASSPPGFRINEQFF. CDR3 sequence (DNA): TGTGCCAGCTCACCACCCGGGTTTAGGATCAATGAGCAGTTCTTC.

The chain joins TRBV7-2 to TRBJ2-2, with 10 positions matching TRBD2. The germline CDR1 and CDR2 sequences are SGHTA and FQGNSA. The trim removed 4 bases at V and 7 bases at J, leaving 9 bases unmatched. The CDR3 runs to 16 residues. In nucleotides, the CDR3 is TGTGCCAGCAGCTCCCAAAGCGGGAGGGCGGGCGGGGAGCTGTTTTTT. It is translated as CASSSQSGRAGGELFF. The whole variable domain, remainder taken from reference TRBV7-2 and TRBJ2-2, is GAGVSQSPSNKVTEKGKDVELRCDPISGHTALYWYRQSLGQGLEFLIYFQGNSAPDKSGLPSDRFSAERTGGSVSTLTIQRTQQEDSAVYLCASSSQSGRAGGELFFGEGSRLTVL.

This chain uses TRBV14 with TRBJ2-1; 8 bases fit TRBD2. The CDR3 loop spans 15 amino acids. V gave up 2 bases and J gave up 8 bases; unmatched junction bases: 8. Germline loops: CDR1 SGHDN, CDR2 FVKESK. The CDR3 region is CASSQREGQRDEQFF. The CDR3 region has the DNA TGTGCCAGCAGCCAACGGGAGGGACAACGTGATGAGCAGTTCTTC.

The rearrangement uses TRBV28 and TRBJ1-1, with TRBD1 matching 9 bases. Per germline, CDR1 MDHEN and CDR2 SYDVKM. The CDR3 is 15 residues long. V dropped 4 bases and J dropped 8; count of bases not matched to a gene: 11. CDR3 residues: CASSSPGTGRGEAFF. Written as DNA, the CDR3 is TGTGCCAGCAGTTCACCCGGGACAGGGAGGGGAGAAGCTTTCTTT.

The chain links TRBV7-3 to TRBJ1-6; D gene unclear. V lost 3 bases, J lost 9 bases, and 9 bases lay in between. The germline CDR1 and CDR2 sequences are SGHTA and FQGTGA. The CDR3 length is 13 residues. This chain's CDR3 is CASSFGLGSPLHF. CDR3 DNA sequence: TGTGCCAGCAGCTTCGGGTTGGGTTCACCCCTCCACTTT.

This sequence joins TRBV29-1 and TRBJ2-3, with D unresolved. Per the germline V gene, CDR1 is SQVTM and CDR2 is ANQGSEA. The CDR3 runs to 14 residues. V lost 4 bases to trimming and J lost 2 bases, with 13 bases between them. CDR3 DNA: TGCAGCGTTGGCGGATTTGGAGTCACAGATACGCAGTATTTT. Residues: CSVGGFGVTDTQYF.

In this sample, this clone turned up a few times. The rearrangement uses TRBV6-1 and TRBJ1-1; a weak D match, TRBD1 (6 bases). There are 13 residues in the CDR3. Germline values: CDR1 MNHNS, CDR2 SASEGT. Trimming shortened V by 8 bases and J by 1 base, and 11 bases separated the two germline ends. This CDR3 is CASFGQWNTEAFF. CDR3 coding DNA: TGTGCCAGCTTCGGACAGTGGAACACTGAAGCTTTCTTT.

This chain joins TRBV10-2 and TRBJ1-6, with D unresolved. The CDR3 has 14 amino acids. The germline V gene encodes CDR1 WSHSY and CDR2 SAAADI. The V gene lost 0 bases and the J gene lost 6 bases, with 6 bases spanning the gap. This CDR3 is CASSESTSNSPLHF. The CDR3 nucleotides are TGCGCCAGCAGTGAGTCAACCAGTAATTCACCCCTCCACTTT.

The chain employs TRBV7-2 and TRBJ1-5, with D possibly TRBD1 on 5 matching bases. Germline-derived CDR1 and CDR2 are SGHTA and FQGNSA. The CDR3 sequence is 15 residues long. V lost 7 bases to trimming and J lost 6 bases, with 19 bases between them. The CDR3 sequence: CASTPGPISGQPQHF. The CDR3 DNA reads as TGTGCCAGCACCCCAGGGCCTATAAGTGGTCAGCCCCAGCATTTT.

The chain is built from TRBV28 and TRBJ2-1, with 9 bases that match TRBD1. Trimming at V came to 6 bases and at J to 5 bases, leaving 8 bases not matched to a gene. CDR1 is MDHEN and CDR2 is SYDVKM in the germline V gene. The CDR3 has 15 amino acids. This chain's CDR3 is CASSLWTGDNNEQFF. DNA of the CDR3: TGTGCCAGCAGCCTTTGGACAGGGGATAACAATGAGCAGTTCTTC.

The genes are TRBV7-8 and TRBJ1-5; 7 bases map to TRBD1. The CDR3 has 13 amino acids. V lost 4 bases and J lost 4; bases outside the gene matches: 1. Looked up from germline, CDR1 is SGHVS and CDR2 is FQNEAQ. CDR3 coding DNA: TGTGCCAGCAGCTCGGACAGGAATCAGCCCCAGCATTTT. It translates to CASSSDRNQPQHF.

This clone was seen only once. The V gene is TRBV10-3, the J gene TRBJ2-2, with D uncertain. Germline values: CDR1 ENHRY, CDR2 SYGVKD. The CDR3 extends over 13 amino acids. Between the trimmed V and J ends, which lost 8 bases and 2 bases, there was a span of 9 bases. The CDR3 DNA is TGTGCCATCGGTATTAGTAACACCGGGGAGCTGTTTTTT. This gives the protein CAIGISNTGELFF.

In regard to this clone: Given a much more abundant clone one base away, this may be a read error. The chain links TRBV6-6 to TRBJ1-3, with 10 positions matching TRBD1. The V gene end was trimmed by 4 bases and the J gene end by 5 bases; junction bases not matched to a gene: 5. The CDR3 has 15 amino acids. CDR1 is MNHNY, CDR2 SVGAGI, per germline (reference sequence). CDR3 amino acids: CASSFPGQGRNTIYF. CDR3 coding DNA: TGTGCCAGCAGTTTCCCGGGACAGGGGAGAAACACCATATATTTT.

The J gene is TRBJ2-7, the V gene TRBV7-9; D perhaps matches TRBD1 (6 bases). The CDR3 totals 15 residues. Germline loops: CDR1 SEHNR, CDR2 FQNEAQ (reference sequence). V was clipped by 5 bases and J by 4 bases, with 18 bases between them. The CDR3 is CASSPSRGYAYEQYF. DNA for the CDR3: TGTGCCAGCAGCCCCTCTAGGGGGTACGCGTACGAGCAGTACTTC. The full variable domain, completed using reference TRBV7-9 and TRBJ2-7, is DTGVSQNPRHKITKRGQNVTFRCDPISEHNRLYWYRQTLGQGPEFLTYFQNEAQLEKSRLLSDRFSAERPKGSFSTLEIQRTEQGDSAMYLCASSPSRGYAYEQYFGPGTRLTVT.

This clone was recorded only once. The rearrangement joins TRBV18 to TRBJ1-2; D call uncertain. The CDR3 has 14 residues. Germline values: CDR1 KGHSH, CDR2 LQKENI. The ends were cut back, 4 bases at V and 2 bases at J, with 11 bases in the middle. The CDR3 bases are TGTGCCAGCTCACTCACGCCAGAAAACTATGGCTACACCTTC. Its protein product is CASSLTPENYGYTF.

The genes are TRBV11-2 and TRBJ1-4, with a weak D call TRBD1 (5 bases). The V and J ends lost 8 bases and 8 bases respectively, with 18 bases between them. In germline, CDR1 is SGHAT, CDR2 FQNNGV. CDR3 length equals 14 residues. The CDR3 region has the DNA TGTGCCAGCTCTGACGGGACTAGGCGGGAAAAACTGTTTTTT. Translation: CASSDGTRREKLFF.

The chain recombines TRBV30 with TRBJ1-4; D is unclear. The CDR3 has 13 residues. The ends were cut back, 3 bases at V and 1 base at J, with 6 bases in the middle. The V gene's germline CDR1 is GTSNPN and CDR2 SVGIG (reference sequence). The chain's CDR3 is CAWSRGTNEKLFF. CDR3 nucleotide sequence: TGTGCCTGGAGCCGGGGAACTAATGAAAAACTGTTTTTT.